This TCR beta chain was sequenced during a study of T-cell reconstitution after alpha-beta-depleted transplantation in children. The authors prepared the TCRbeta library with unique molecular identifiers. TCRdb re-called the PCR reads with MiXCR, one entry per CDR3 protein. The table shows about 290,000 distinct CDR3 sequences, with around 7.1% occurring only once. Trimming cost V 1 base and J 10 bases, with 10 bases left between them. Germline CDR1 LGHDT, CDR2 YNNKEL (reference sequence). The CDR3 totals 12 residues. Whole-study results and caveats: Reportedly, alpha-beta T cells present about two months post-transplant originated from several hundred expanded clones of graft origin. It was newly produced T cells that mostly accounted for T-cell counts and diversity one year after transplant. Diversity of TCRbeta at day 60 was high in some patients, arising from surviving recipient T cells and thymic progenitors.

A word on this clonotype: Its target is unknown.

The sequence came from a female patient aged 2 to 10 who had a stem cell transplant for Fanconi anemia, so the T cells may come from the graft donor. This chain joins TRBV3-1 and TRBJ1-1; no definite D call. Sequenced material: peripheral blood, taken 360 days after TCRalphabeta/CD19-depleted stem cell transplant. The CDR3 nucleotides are TGTGCCAGCAGCCAAGTCCTCGGGCGAGCTTTCTTT. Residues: CASSQVLGRAFF. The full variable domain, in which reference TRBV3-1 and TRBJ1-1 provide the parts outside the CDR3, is DTAVSQTPKYLVTQMGNDKSIKCEQNLGHDTMYWYKQDSKKFLKIMFSYNNKELIINETVPNRFSPKSPDKAHLNLHINSLELGDSAVYFCASSQVLGRAFFGQGTRLTVV.